The 21 T cell receptor beta chains presented below share a single source sample, sequenced in a study of graft-versus-host responses after intestinal transplantation. Processing released intraepithelial and lamina propria lymphocytes from the graft tissue. Assay used: immunoSEQ multiplex PCR; TCRdb lists only in-frame clones, some missing. Among about 14,000 clones listed, under 85% were seen once. Sequenced here: ileum tissue, sampled just under 28 days after intestinal transplant. Source of these receptors: a human patient who received an intestinal transplant, so some T cells may come from the graft donor.

V usage is TRBV11-2 and J usage is TRBJ2-1, with D possibly matching TRBD1 (5 bases). The CDR3 contains 15 residues. The V gene's germline CDR1 is SGHAT and CDR2 FQNNGV. V dropped 3 bases and J dropped 2 bases, with 11 bases sitting between them. The CDR3 here is CASSFSPRAYNEQFF. CDR3 in DNA: TGTGCCAGCAGCTTTAGCCCCAGGGCCTACAATGAGCAGTTCTTC. The whole variable domain, remainder taken from reference TRBV11-2 and TRBJ2-1, is EAGVAQSPRYKIIEKRQSVAFWCNPISGHATLYWYQQILGQGPKLLIQFQNNGVVDDSQLPKDRFSAERLKGVDSTLKIQPAKLEDSAVYLCASSFSPRAYNEQFFGPGTRLTVL.

The rearrangement uses TRBV4-2 and TRBJ2-3, with TRBD1 identical over 11 bases. V shed 2 bases, J shed 1 base, and the junction held 2 bases outside the gene matches. This CDR3 has 16 residues. Germline lookup yields CDR1 LGHNA and CDR2 YNFKEQ. The CDR3, as DNA: TGTGCCAGCAGCCAATCGGGACAGGGGGGCACAGATACGCAGTATTTT. Its translation: CASSQSGQGGTDTQYF.

This clone occurred a few times. V is TRBV27 and J is TRBJ2-2, with no clear D. The CDR3 contains 12 residues. Germline CDR1 is MNHEY and CDR2 is SMNVEV (reference sequence). With 5 bases removed from V and 6 bases from J, the gap between germline ends came to 7 bases. CDR3 residues: CASSQSAGELFF. The CDR3 region has the DNA TGTGCCAGCAGTCAATCGGCCGGGGAGCTGTTTTTT.

This sequence joins TRBV5-1 and TRBJ2-1; 7 bases map to TRBD1. The CDR3 consists of 12 residues. From germline, CDR1 is SGHRS and CDR2 YFSETQ. V lost 4 bases, J lost 8 bases, and 3 bases stayed unmatched. The CDR3 DNA reads as TGCGCCAGCAGCAAGGGGACAGATGAGCAGTTCTTC. This encodes CASSKGTDEQFF.

The chain has TRBV7-9 and TRBJ1-5; D not resolved. With 4 bases removed from V and 0 bases from J, the gap between germline ends came to 13 bases. This CDR3 has 16 amino acids. Germline CDR1 is SEHNR and CDR2 is FQNEAQ (reference sequence). The CDR3 nucleotides read TGTGCCAGCAGCTCCCCGTATCCGTATAGCAATCAGCCCCAGCATTTT. This encodes CASSSPYPYSNQPQHF.

The chain is built from TRBV2 and TRBJ1-2, with 7 positions matching TRBD1. This CDR3 has 16 amino acids. Trimming removed 6 bases from V and 5 bases from J; junction bases left unmatched: 15. Germline V lookup: CDR1 SNHLY, CDR2 FYNNEI. The CDR3, as DNA: TGTGCCAGCAGCCGGACAGGCCCCAGGGGAATATATGGCTACACCTTC. Its translation: CASSRTGPRGIYGYTF.

The rearrangement joins TRBV11-3 to TRBJ1-1, with TRBD1 matching 9 bases. With V trimmed by 5 bases and J by 13 bases, 17 bases remained unmatched. The germline CDR1 and CDR2 sequences are SGHNT and YENEEA. The CDR3 has 15 residues. CDR3: CASSAVNRDRDFIFF. The CDR3, as DNA: TGTGCCAGCAGCGCGGTAAACCGGGACAGGGATTTTATTTTCTTT.

This clone was counted a few times. The chain joins TRBV7-4 to TRBJ2-7; 10 positions match TRBD1. V lost 4 bases to trimming and J lost 2 bases; unmatched junction nucleotides: 2. Germline CDR1 reads SGHVT; CDR2 reads SQSDAQ. The CDR3 covers 14 residues. The CDR3 coding sequence is TGTGCCAGCAGCTGGGGACAGGGGCCCTACGAGCAGTACGTC. It codes for CASSWGQGPYEQYV.

V gene TRBV9 combines with J gene TRBJ2-1, with 12 bases matching TRBD2. There are 14 residues in the CDR3. V lost 2 bases and J lost 10; bases outside the gene matches: 4. Per the germline V gene, CDR1 is SGDLS and CDR2 is YYNGEE. The CDR3 sequence: CASSVGLAGKEQFF. In nucleotides, the CDR3 is TGTGCCAGCAGCGTGGGACTAGCGGGTAAGGAGCAGTTCTTC.

The chain recombines TRBV10-3 with TRBJ1-2, with D tentatively TRBD1 (6 bases). Trimming removed 3 bases at V and 6 bases at J, with 14 bases between. The germline CDR1 and CDR2 sequences are ENHRY and SYGVKD. The CDR3 totals 14 residues. CDR3 protein: CAISDEDRNNGYTF. DNA for the CDR3: TGTGCCATCAGTGACGAGGACAGAAATAATGGCTACACCTTC.

The chain recombines TRBV5-1 with TRBJ2-1, with TRBD1 matching over 8 bases. Trimming at V came to 3 bases and at J to 8 bases, leaving 7 bases not matched to a gene. Germline CDR1 reads SGHRS; CDR2 reads YFSETQ. The CDR3 loop spans 14 amino acids. CDR3 region: CASSSRGRFDEQFF. CDR3 coding DNA: TGCGCCAGCAGCTCCAGGGGGCGCTTCGATGAGCAGTTCTTC.

V is TRBV25-1 and J is TRBJ2-7; unclear D gene. The germline V gene has CDR1 MGHDK and CDR2 SYGVNS. CDR3 length: 13 residues. Trimming took 3 bases from V and 3 from J, leaving 9 bases between them. CDR3 sequence (DNA): TGTGCCAGCAGTGACAGTCAGAACTACGAGCAGTACGTC. Its translation: CASSDSQNYEQYV.

The chain employs TRBV7-9 and TRBJ1-2; D is ambiguous. Trimming cost V 1 base and J 4 bases, with 7 bases left between them. The germline gives CDR1 SEHNR, CDR2 FQNEAQ (reference sequence). The CDR3 covers 13 residues. This CDR3 reads CASSLGGSYGYTF. CDR3 coding DNA: TGTGCCAGCAGCTTAGGAGGCAGCTATGGCTACACCTTC.

The chain combines TRBV28 with TRBJ1-2, with no clear D. Germline-derived CDR1 and CDR2 are MDHEN and SYDVKM. The V end was cut by 8 bases, the J end by 4 bases, with 20 bases between. The CDR3 has 15 amino acids. This CDR3 is CASRTSRSTSYGYTF. Written as DNA, the CDR3 is TGTGCCAGCCGGACTTCTCGATCCACCTCCTATGGCTACACCTTC.

V and J are TRBV2 and TRBJ2-1, with 8 bases that match TRBD2. CDR1 is SNHLY and CDR2 is FYNNEI in the germline V gene. Germline trimming cut 5 bases from V and 5 bases from J; bases unmatched to any gene: 2. The CDR3 extends over 13 amino acids. Here the CDR3 DNA reads TGTGCCAGCAGTCATAGCGGGGACAATGAGCAGTTCTTC. It encodes CASSHSGDNEQFF.

This clone appeared a few times. The chain has TRBV10-1 and TRBJ2-7; TRBD2 might be the D (6 bases). In germline, CDR1 is WNHNN, CDR2 SYGVQD (reference sequence). Trimming removed 7 bases at V and 0 bases at J, with 13 bases between. This CDR3 spans 14 amino acids. Here the CDR3 reads CASTHGGNSYEQYV. The CDR3 coding sequence is TGCGCCAGCACCCATGGCGGGAACTCCTACGAGCAGTACGTC.

DNA of the CDR3: TGCGCCAGCAGCTTCCGGGACAGGGGGCTAGGGGAGCAGTTCTTC. Protein product: CASSFRDRGLGEQFF. The rearrangement links TRBV5-1 to TRBJ2-1; 12 bases match TRBD1. The V and J ends lost 2 bases and 10 bases, in that order; junction bases with no gene match: 7. The germline CDR1 and CDR2 sequences are SGHRS and YFSETQ. There are 15 residues in the CDR3.

The chain joins TRBV9 to TRBJ2-1; TRBD2 aligns across 13 bases. This CDR3 is 14 amino acids long. The junction had 0 bases not matched to a gene; V was cut back by 3 bases and J by 6 bases. Per the germline V gene, CDR1 is SGDLS and CDR2 is YYNGEE. The DNA of the CDR3 is TGTGCCAGCAGCGGGACTAGCGGGGGCAATGAGCAGTTCTTC. Protein product: CASSGTSGGNEQFF.

The V call is TRBV5-6, the J call TRBJ2-7, with TRBD2 identical over 9 bases. V gave up 4 bases and J gave up 2 bases; unmatched junction bases: 4. The CDR3 is 14 amino acids. The germline gives CDR1 SGHDT, CDR2 YYEEEE. This CDR3 is CASSPVAGAYEQYV. For the CDR3, the DNA is TGTGCCAGCAGCCCAGTAGCGGGGGCCTACGAGCAGTACGTC.

V and J are TRBV27 and TRBJ1-5; D not certain. V lost 9 bases and J lost 9, with 15 bases in between. CDR3 length equals 12 residues. CDR1 is MNHEY and CDR2 is SMNVEV in the germline V gene (reference sequence). CDR3 sequence: CASMSSGGPQHF. The CDR3 DNA reads TGTGCCAGTATGAGCAGTGGCGGGCCCCAGCATTTT.

The V call is TRBV30, the J call TRBJ2-2, with 7 positions matching TRBD1. Germline V gene lookup returns CDR1 GTSNPN and CDR2 SVGIG (reference sequence). CDR3 length: 15 residues. J lost 4 bases, V lost 3 bases, and 8 bases had no gene match. Here the CDR3 reads CAWRETDRATGELFF. The CDR3, as DNA: TGTGCCTGGAGAGAAACAGACAGGGCCACCGGGGAGCTGTTTTTT.